The source of this T cell receptor (beta chain) is a study of blood T cell repertoires in COVID-19. Study at large: COVID-19 samples collected from the United States, Italy and Spain covered acute and convalescent phases. Sources were T cells, B-cell-depleted T cells, or PBMCs; the material itself was cDNA or gDNA.

V lost 0 bases and J 2 bases, leaving 9 bases between the germline ends. Per germline, CDR1 SGHNT and CDR2 YYREEE (reference sequence). This CDR3 region has 14 residues. Per the study methods: Estimation of nucleated cell counts was performed using reference gene primer amplification. Clones were sequenced by immunoSEQ multiplex PCR, and TCRdb holds only the in-frame ones, with some missing. V and J calls and clone size are given by that table; D and trimming were obtained from the DNA. In the table there are approximately 100,000 clones, more than 75% of which are singletons. The clonotype was recovered from a human donor in a cohort sampled during active COVID-19. The chain links TRBV5-4 to TRBJ2-7, with D uncertain. Sequenced material: peripheral blood. DNA for the CDR3: TGTGCCAGCAGCTTGGCAGGTATTACCTACGAGCAGTACTTC. Amino acids: CASSLAGITYEQYF.